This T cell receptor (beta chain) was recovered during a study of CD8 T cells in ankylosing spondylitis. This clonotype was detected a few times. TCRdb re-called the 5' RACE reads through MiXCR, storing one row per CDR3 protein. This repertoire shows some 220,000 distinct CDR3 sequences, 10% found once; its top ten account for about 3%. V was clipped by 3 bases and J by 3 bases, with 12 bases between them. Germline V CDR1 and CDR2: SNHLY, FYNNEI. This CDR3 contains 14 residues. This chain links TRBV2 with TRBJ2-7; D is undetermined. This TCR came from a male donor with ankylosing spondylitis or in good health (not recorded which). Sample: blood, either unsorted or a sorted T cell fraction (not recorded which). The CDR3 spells CASSDENKDYEQYF. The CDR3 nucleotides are TGTGCCAGCAGTGATGAGAACAAGGACTACGAGCAGTACTTC.